This T cell receptor (beta chain) was recorded in a study of blood T cell repertoires in COVID-19. The count of this clone is one. Profiled with immunoSEQ multiplex PCR; TCRdb holds only in-frame clones, not every one. The sample holds about 170,000 clones, 82% seen once. J was trimmed by 2 bases and V by 5 bases; bases with no gene match: 10. Germline V CDR1 and CDR2: SEHNR, FQNEAQ (reference sequence). The CDR3 is made up of 16 amino acids. The sequence came from a woman in her seventies with acute or convalescent COVID-19. Material: peripheral blood. V gene TRBV7-9 combines with J gene TRBJ1-1, with 8 nucleotides matching TRBD1. Written as DNA, the CDR3 is TGTGCCAGCAGCCGTACAAGACAGGGGAAAAACACTGAAGCTTTCTTT. Protein product: CASSRTRQGKNTEAFF.